This paragraph covers one TCR beta chain sequence. This sample stems from a study of blood T cell repertoires in COVID-19. Overall study: The origin of the acute and convalescent COVID-19 samples was the United States, Italy and Spain. T cells, B-cell-depleted T cells, or PBMCs supplied cDNA or gDNA.

In the original analysis: How many nucleated cells were present was estimated from reference gene primer amplification. The protocol was immunoSEQ multiplex PCR, while the TCRdb copy is restricted to in-frame clones and leaves out a portion. The V and J calls and clone size are taken from that table; D and trimming were inferred from the DNA. Of tens of thousands of clones listed, roughly 80% are singletons. In germline, CDR1 is SEHNR, CDR2 FQNEAQ (reference sequence). This CDR3 spans 14 amino acids. Deletions cut 3 bases from V and 3 bases from J, with 6 bases between. Sequenced sample: peripheral blood. V gene TRBV7-9 combines with J gene TRBJ2-6; a possible D gene is TRBD2 (5 bases). The sequence came from a woman of 80 years or more with active or convalescent COVID-19. This CDR3 reads CASSFGVGANVLTF. The CDR3 coding sequence is TGTGCCAGCAGCTTCGGGGTTGGGGCCAACGTCCTGACTTTC.